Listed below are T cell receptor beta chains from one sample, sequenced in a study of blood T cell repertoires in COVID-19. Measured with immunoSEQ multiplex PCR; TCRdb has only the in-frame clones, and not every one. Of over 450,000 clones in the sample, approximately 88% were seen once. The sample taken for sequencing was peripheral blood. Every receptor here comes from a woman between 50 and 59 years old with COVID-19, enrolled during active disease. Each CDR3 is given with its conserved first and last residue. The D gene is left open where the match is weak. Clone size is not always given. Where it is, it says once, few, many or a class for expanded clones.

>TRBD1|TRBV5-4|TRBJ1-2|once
TGTGCCAGCAGCTTGTGGACAGGGGGAGGTATCTATGGCTACACCTTC
CASSLWTGGGIYGYTF
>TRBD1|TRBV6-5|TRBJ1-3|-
TGTGCCAGCAGACGACAGGGGAAGGGAAACACCATATATTTT
CASRRQGKGNTIYF
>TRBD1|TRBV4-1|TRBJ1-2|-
TGCGCCAGCAGCCAAGAGACCGACTCCCCACAGGGGAACTATGGCTACACCTTC
CASSQETDSPQGNYGYTF
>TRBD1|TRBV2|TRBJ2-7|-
TGTGCCAGCAGTGCGACAGGGTACGAGCAGTACTTC
CASSATGYEQYF
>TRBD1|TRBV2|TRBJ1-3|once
TGTGCCAGCAGTGTCAACCGGGACAGAGGAAACACCATATATTTT
CASSVNRDRGNTIYF
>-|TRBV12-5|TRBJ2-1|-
TGTGCTAGTGGTCCCGGGACAGAGCAGTTCTTC
CASGPGTEQFF
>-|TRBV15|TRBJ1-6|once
TGTGCCACCGGCGGGACTTATAAGAATTCACCCCTCCACTTT
CATGGTYKNSPLHF
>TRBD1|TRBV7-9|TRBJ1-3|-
TGTGCCAGCAGCTTTCGACAGGGCGGCGGAAACACCATATATTTT
CASSFRQGGGNTIYF
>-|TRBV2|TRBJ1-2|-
TGTGCCAGCACCTCGACGGCAGGGTTTGGCTACACCTTC
CASTSTAGFGYTF
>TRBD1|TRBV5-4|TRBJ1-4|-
TGTGCCAGCAGCTCTGGACAGGGAGGAACTAATGAAAAACTGTTTTTT
CASSSGQGGTNEKLFF
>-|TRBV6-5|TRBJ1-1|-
TGTGCCAGCATATTCGAAAGTTTGGGGGGGGGAGCTTTCTTT
CASIFESLGGGAFF
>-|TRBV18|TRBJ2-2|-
TGTGCCAGCTCACCGATAGCTCTTGGGGGGTCGAACACCGGGGAGCTGTTTTTT
CASSPIALGGSNTGELFF
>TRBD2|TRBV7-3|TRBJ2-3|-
TGTGCCAGCAGCCTCGGGGGGGCCGTGGATACGCAGTATTTT
CASSLGGAVDTQYF
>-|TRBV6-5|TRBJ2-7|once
TGTGCCAGCAGCGAGACCACCTCAGGGTCCTACGAGCAGTACTTC
CASSETTSGSYEQYF
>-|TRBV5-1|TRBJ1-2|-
TGCGCCAGCAGCCTACAGACAGATGCTACCTATGGCTACACCTTC
CASSLQTDATYGYTF
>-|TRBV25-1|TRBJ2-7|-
TGTGCCAGCAGTGAAACAGGGAGGGACGAGCAGTACTTC
CASSETGRDEQYF
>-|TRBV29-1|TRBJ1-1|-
TGCAGCGCGGGGAGTGGTACTGAAGCTTTCTTT
CSAGSGTEAFF
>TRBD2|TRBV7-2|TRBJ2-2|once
TGTGCCAGCAGCCCCGGGGGGGGCCCCACCGGGGAGCTGTTTTTT
CASSPGGGPTGELFF
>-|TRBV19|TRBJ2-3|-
TGTGCCAGTAGTATAGAGGGGGGGCTGATAGATACGCAGTATTTT
CASSIEGGLIDTQYF
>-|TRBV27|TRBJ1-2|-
TGTGCCAGCACTCCTCAATACAGGAGAACTAACTATGGCTACACCTTC
CASTPQYRRTNYGYTF
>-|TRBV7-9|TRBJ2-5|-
TGTGCCAGCAGCCGACGGGGGAACCAAGAGACCCAGTACTTC
CASSRRGNQETQYF
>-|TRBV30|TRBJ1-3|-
TGTGCCTGGAGCTCGCGGGGTGTTAGAAACACCATATATTTT
CAWSSRGVRNTIYF
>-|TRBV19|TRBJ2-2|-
TGTGCCAGTAGGCTCCCTCCCAGTAGCTTAGACGGGGAGCTGTTTTTT
CASRLPPSSLDGELFF
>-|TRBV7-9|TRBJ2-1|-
TGTGCCAGCAGCTGGGGACTGAGCGATGAGCAGTTCTTC
CASSWGLSDEQFF
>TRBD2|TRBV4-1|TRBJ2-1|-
TGCGCCAGCAGCTCACGGACTAGAGGGGATGAGCAGTTCTTC
CASSSRTRGDEQFF
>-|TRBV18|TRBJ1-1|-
TGTGCCAGCTCACCGCCCACAGGAGTGATGAACACTGAAGCTTTCTTT
CASSPPTGVMNTEAFF
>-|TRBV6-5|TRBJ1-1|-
TGTGCCAGCAGTTACTTCGGGTCGCGGAACACTGAAGCTTTCTTT
CASSYFGSRNTEAFF
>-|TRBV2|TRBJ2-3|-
TGTGCCAGCACGACGGGACAACTGAGCGCAGATACGCAGTATTTT
CASTTGQLSADTQYF
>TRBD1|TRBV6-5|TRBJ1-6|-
TGTGCCAGCAGAACAGGACAGGGGATTAATTCACCCCTCCACTTT
CASRTGQGINSPLHF
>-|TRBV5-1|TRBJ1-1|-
TGCGCCAGCAGCTTGGCCGGGTATAACACTGAAGCTTTCTTT
CASSLAGYNTEAFF
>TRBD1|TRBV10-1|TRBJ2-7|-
TGCGCCAGCAGTGCGGACAGGGGCTACGAGCAGTACTTC
CASSADRGYEQYF
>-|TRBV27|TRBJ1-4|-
TGTGCCAGCAGCCGCGACATCAGAGGGACTAATGAAAAACTGTTTTTT
CASSRDIRGTNEKLFF
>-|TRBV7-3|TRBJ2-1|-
TGTGCCAGCAGCTTAGGGACTGTGAATGAGCAGTTCTTC
CASSLGTVNEQFF
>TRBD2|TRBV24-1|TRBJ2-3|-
TGTGCCACCAGTGATTCTAGCGGGATCACAGATACGCAGTATTTT
CATSDSSGITDTQYF
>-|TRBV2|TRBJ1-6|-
TGTGCCAGCAGTACCACTGACTCGTTTCTGGGCTCCTATAATTCACCCCTCCACTTT
CASSTTDSFLGSYNSPLHF
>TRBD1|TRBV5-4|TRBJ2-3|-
TGTGCCAGCAGCTTCGCGGACAGGGACTTGCAGTATTTT
CASSFADRDLQYF
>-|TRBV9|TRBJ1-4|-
TGTGCCAGCAGCCCCACAAACAGGCCAACTAATGAAAAACTGTTTTTT
CASSPTNRPTNEKLFF
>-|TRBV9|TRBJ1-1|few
TGTGCCAGCAGCGTATCAGTGATCGGGGAGGCTTTCTTT
CASSVSVIGEAFF
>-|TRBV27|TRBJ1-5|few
TGTGCCAGCTCCTCCGGGGGCAATCAGCCCCAGCATTTT
CASSSGGNQPQHF
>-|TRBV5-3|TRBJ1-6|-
TGTGCCAGAAGCCGACTTGGCGAAGGAGCCCTCCACTTT
CARSRLGEGALHF
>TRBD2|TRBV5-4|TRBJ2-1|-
TGTGCCAGCAGCCCGTTGGAGCGGGGGGGCTACAATGAGCAGTTCTTC
CASSPLERGGYNEQFF
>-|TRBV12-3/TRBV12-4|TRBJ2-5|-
TGTGCCAGCAGTTTAAACTTACAAGAGACCCAGTACTTC
CASSLNLQETQYF
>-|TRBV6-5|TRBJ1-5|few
TGTGCCAGTGGAGAAGGAGGGCCCCAGCATTTT
CASGEGGPQHF
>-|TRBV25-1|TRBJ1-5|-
TGTGCCAGCAGCGACTTCAGGGGTGAAATGGGTCAGCCCCAGCATTTT
CASSDFRGEMGQPQHF
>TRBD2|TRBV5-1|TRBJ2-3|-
TGCGCCAGCAGCCTCGTTCTTCCGGGCGGGGGGGCGGATACGCAGTATTTT
CASSLVLPGGGADTQYF
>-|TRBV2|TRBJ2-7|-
TGTGCCAGCAGTGACTCACAGGGTAGTGAGCAGTACTTC
CASSDSQGSEQYF
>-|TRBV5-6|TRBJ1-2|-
TGTGCCAGCAGCGGGGGGGAGGGCGAGATGGACTATGGCTACACCTTC
CASSGGEGEMDYGYTF
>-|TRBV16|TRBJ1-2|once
TGTGCCAGCAGCGGAGAGGCTCGTCATGGCTACACCTTC
CASSGEARHGYTF
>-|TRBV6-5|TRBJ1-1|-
TGTGCCAGCAGCCTCTCCCTCCCTCGGAACACTGAAGCTTTCTTT
CASSLSLPRNTEAFF
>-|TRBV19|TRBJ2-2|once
TGTGCCAGTAGTACGTATACCGGGGAGCTGTTTTTT
CASSTYTGELFF